Following are 10 T cell receptor beta chains from one sample sequenced in a study of siplizumab effects on memory and regulatory T cells. Assay: immunoSEQ multiplex PCR; the TCRdb copy retains only in-frame clones and omits some. The table records around 77,000 clones, less than 95% of them present only once. Sequencing was performed on CD8+ T cells sorted from blood. The origin of the receptors is a human donor in good health.

This rearrangement joins TRBV9 to TRBJ2-3; D might be TRBD1 or TRBD2, each matching 5 bases. The germline CDR1 and CDR2 sequences are SGDLS and YYNGEE. CDR3 length equals 13 residues. V lost 4 bases and J lost 2, with 8 bases in between. DNA for the CDR3: TGTGCCAGCAGCATGGGGGTCACAGATACGCAGTATTTT. Amino acid sequence: CASSMGVTDTQYF.

The chain has TRBV27 and TRBJ2-1; tentatively, D is TRBD1 (5 bases). Trimming pared 2 bases from V and 1 base from J, leaving 12 bases between. CDR3 length: 16 residues. Germline CDR1 and CDR2: MNHEY and SMNVEV (reference sequence). The chain's CDR3 is CASSLIGADSYNEQFF. Written as DNA, the CDR3 is TGTGCCAGCAGTTTAATAGGGGCCGATTCCTACAATGAGCAGTTCTTC.

The chain is built from TRBV18 and TRBJ1-2, with a tentative D call TRBD1 (5 bases). The ends were cut back, 3 bases at V and 3 bases at J, with 11 bases in the middle. Germline V lookup: CDR1 KGHSH, CDR2 LQKENI. The CDR3 has 14 amino acids. CDR3: CASSPTGGDYGYTF. Here the CDR3 DNA reads TGTGCCAGCTCACCGACCGGGGGTGACTATGGCTACACCTTC.

The CDR3: CASSLGQTGAEAFF. In DNA form, the CDR3 reads TGTGCCAGCAGTTTAGGACAGACCGGCGCTGAAGCTTTCTTT. The chain couples TRBV27 to TRBJ1-1; D possibly corresponds to TRBD1 (6 bases). CDR1 MNHEY and CDR2 SMNVEV come from the germline V gene (reference sequence). The germline V and J ends were trimmed by 2 bases and 6 bases, with 13 bases remaining between them. This CDR3 contains 14 residues.

V gene TRBV19 combines with J gene TRBJ2-5, with D uncertain. The CDR3 covers 14 residues. Germline CDR1 LNHDA, CDR2 SQIVND (reference sequence). The germline V and J ends were trimmed by 5 bases and 5 bases, with 15 bases remaining between them. CDR3 region: CASSLDGFRETQYF. In nucleotides, the CDR3 is TGTGCCAGTAGTCTGGACGGGTTCAGGGAGACCCAGTACTTC. The variable domain in full, completed from reference TRBV19 and TRBJ2-5, reads DGGITQSPKYLFRKEGQNVTLSCEQNLNHDAMYWYRQDPGQGLRLIYYSQIVNDFQKGDIAEGYSVSREKKESFPLTVTSAQKNPTAFYLCASSLDGFRETQYFGPGTRLLVL.

This clone has a single count. Other DNA sequences in the same sample also yield this CDR3. The V call is TRBV19, the J call TRBJ1-1, with a possible D match to TRBD1 (5 bases). CDR3 size: 12 residues. The V end lost 1 base, the J end lost 6 bases, and 6 bases lay between the germline ends. Germline-derived CDR1 and CDR2 are LNHDA and SQIVND (reference sequence). The CDR3 here is CASSIGGSEAFF. The CDR3 region has the DNA TGTGCCAGTAGTATAGGGGGCTCTGAAGCTTTCTTT.

This sequence joins TRBV4-2 and TRBJ1-4, with D maybe TRBD1 (5 bases). This CDR3 spans 13 amino acids. The germline V gene encodes CDR1 LGHNA and CDR2 YNFKEQ. Trimming pared 1 base from V and 13 bases from J, leaving 13 bases between. CDR3 sequence reads: CASSQVEGSGLFF. CDR3 DNA: TGTGCCAGCAGCCAAGTAGAGGGGAGTGGACTGTTTTTT.

The chain combines TRBV27 with TRBJ1-3, with a possible D match to TRBD1 (5 bases). The V gene lost 5 bases and the J gene lost 3 bases, with 17 bases spanning the gap. CDR3 length equals 16 residues. Germline V gives CDR1 MNHEY, CDR2 SMNVEV (reference sequence). This chain's CDR3 is CASSPLREGSGNTIYF. Here the CDR3 DNA reads TGTGCCAGCAGTCCCCTCAGGGAGGGTAGTGGAAACACCATATATTTT.

This sequence joins TRBV29-1 and TRBJ2-4, with 8 bases fitting TRBD1. Unmatched junction bases numbered 11, after V lost 5 bases and J lost 8 bases. CDR3 size: 14 residues. Germline lookup yields CDR1 SQVTM and CDR2 ANQGSEA. The CDR3 DNA reads TGCAGCGTTAAGAAGGTTGGACAGGGCCACATTCAGTACTTC. Amino acid sequence: CSVKKVGQGHIQYF.

The chain employs TRBV7-2 and TRBJ2-7; D might be TRBD1 (6 bases). Looked up from germline, CDR1 is SGHTA and CDR2 is FQGNSA. V gave up 5 bases and J gave up 4 bases, with 15 bases separating them. The CDR3 length is 14 residues. CDR3 amino acids: CASSLPGQEYEQYF. For the CDR3, the DNA is TGTGCCAGCAGCCTCCCGGGACAAGAATACGAGCAGTACTTC.